Presented here are 19 T cell receptor beta chains from one specimen sequenced in a study of blood T cell repertoires in COVID-19. Sequencing was performed with immunoSEQ multiplex PCR; in TCRdb, only in-frame clones are kept and a portion is missing. Of over 150,000 clones listed, about nine tenths are singletons. Sequenced material: peripheral blood. The receptor set was obtained from a man between 18 and 29 years old who had recovered from COVID-19.

V and J are TRBV6-6 and TRBJ2-5; D is ambiguous. The CDR3 runs to 11 residues. The germline gives CDR1 MNHNY, CDR2 SVGAGI (reference sequence). V was cut by 5 bases and J by 9 bases, with 10 bases left in between. The CDR3 bases are TGTGCCAGCAGTGCCCCTCCAGCCCAGTACTTC. This sequence encodes CASSAPPAQYF.

V is TRBV12-3 or TRBV12-4 and J is TRBJ2-5; 7 bases map to TRBD1. The V gene end was trimmed by 7 bases and the J gene end by 7 bases; junction bases not matched to a gene: 9. There are 13 residues in the CDR3. The CDR3: CASTLGTVGTQYF. CDR3 bases: TGTGCCAGCACCCTCGGGACAGTCGGGACCCAGTACTTC.

This chain links TRBV3-1 (or the pseudogene TRBV3-2) with TRBJ1-2; tentatively, D is TRBD1 (6 bases). V lost 3 bases and J 8 bases, leaving 10 bases between the germline ends. CDR1 and CDR2 from the germline V gene are LGHDT and YNNKEL (reference sequence). The CDR3 contains 12 residues. The CDR3 DNA reads as TGTGCCAGCAGCCAGGGGGCCTTCGGCTACACCTTC. It codes for CASSQGAFGYTF.

This clone was seen once. The chain carries TRBV12-3 or TRBV12-4 and TRBJ1-2; D is ambiguous. This CDR3 is 13 amino acids long. With 3 bases removed from V and 5 bases from J, the gap between germline ends came to 10 bases. In DNA form, the CDR3 reads TGTGCCAGCAGTTTGGGCAGCCCGTATGGCTACACCTTC. It encodes CASSLGSPYGYTF.

The rearrangement joins TRBV6-2 or TRBV6-3 to TRBJ2-1, with 14 bases aligning to TRBD2. The CDR3 contains 19 residues. Germline CDR1 is MNHEY and CDR2 is SVGEGT. The junction had 12 bases not matched to a gene; V was cut back by 6 bases and J by 2 bases. The CDR3 loop reads CASSNPGTSGSSAYNEQFF. Written as DNA, the CDR3 is TGTGCCAGCAGCAACCCAGGGACTAGCGGGAGTTCCGCCTACAATGAGCAGTTCTTC.

This chain connects TRBV28 to TRBJ1-3, with 8 bases aligning to TRBD1. Germline-derived CDR1 and CDR2 are MDHEN and SYDVKM. The trim removed 3 bases at V and 3 bases at J, leaving 4 bases unmatched. The CDR3 spans 15 residues. CDR3 DNA: TGTGCCAGCAGTTTTTCCGGGACAGGTGGAAACACCATATATTTT. Translated, it gives CASSFSGTGGNTIYF.

The V gene is TRBV3-1 (or the pseudogene TRBV3-2), the J gene TRBJ1-1; D unresolved. There are 15 residues in the CDR3. With 3 bases removed from V and 5 bases from J, the gap between germline ends came to 16 bases. Per the germline V gene, CDR1 is LGHDT and CDR2 is YNNKEL (reference sequence). The CDR3 DNA sequence: TGTGCCAGCAGCCACCGAATAGGAGGTCCGACTGAAGCTTTCTTT. The encoded protein is CASSHRIGGPTEAFF.

The chain recombines TRBV7-2 with TRBJ2-7; 8 positions agree with TRBD2. The CDR3 loop spans 19 amino acids. Germline loops: CDR1 SGHTA, CDR2 FQGNSA. After removal of 2 bases from V and 5 bases from J, the junction contained 20 bases not matched to a gene. CDR3 sequence (DNA): TGTGCCAGCAGCTTAAAGGCGCCGGGGCTAGCGGGTTCCCCCCACGAGCAGTACTTC. It codes for CASSLKAPGLAGSPHEQYF.

The chain is built from TRBV20-1 and TRBJ1-2; 8 bases fit TRBD1. CDR1 DFQATT and CDR2 SNEGSKA come from the germline V gene (reference sequence). The V and J ends lost 5 bases and 8 bases, in that order; junction bases with no gene match: 4. This CDR3 is built from 11 residues. As DNA, the CDR3 is TGCAGTGCTCGGACAGGGTGGGGCTACACCTTC. Protein: CSARTGWGYTF.

The rearrangement uses TRBV19 and TRBJ2-1, with TRBD2 as a possible D gene (6 bases). The CDR3 is 13 residues long. The germline V and J ends were trimmed by 5 bases and 10 bases, with 15 bases remaining between them. Germline lookup yields CDR1 LNHDA and CDR2 SQIVND (reference sequence). The DNA of the CDR3 is TGTGCCAGTAGTCCCCTCTCTAGCGACGAGCAGTTCTTC. Translation: CASSPLSSDEQFF. The full variable domain, with the rest looked up from reference TRBV19 and TRBJ2-1, is DGGITQSPKYLFRKEGQNVTLSCEQNLNHDAMYWYRQDPGQGLRLIYYSQIVNDFQKGDIAEGYSVSREKKESFPLTVTSAQKNPTAFYLCASSPLSSDEQFFGPGTRLTVL.

The chain is built from TRBV4-2 and TRBJ1-3; TRBD1 might be the D (6 bases). V was shortened by 4 bases and J by 4 bases, with 11 bases between the two germline ends. The germline gives CDR1 LGHNA, CDR2 YNFKEQ. The CDR3 extends over 14 amino acids. This CDR3 is CASSPMTGGNTIYF. The CDR3 nucleotides read TGTGCCAGCAGCCCGATGACAGGCGGAAACACCATATATTTT.

The chain uses TRBV2 and TRBJ2-6; the D gene is possibly TRBD1 (6 bases). The CDR3 is 19 amino acids. CDR1 is SNHLY, CDR2 FYNNEI, per germline. V was pared by 2 bases and J by 0 bases, with 17 bases between. The CDR3 nucleotides read TGTGCCAGCAGTGAATGGGACCCGGGACATGGCTCTGGGGCCAACGTCCTGACTTTC. Residues: CASSEWDPGHGSGANVLTF.

V usage is TRBV12-3 or TRBV12-4 and J usage is TRBJ1-3; D is undetermined. This CDR3 contains 13 residues. V lost 3 bases and J lost 1, with 4 bases in between. This chain's CDR3 is CASSFSSGNTIYF. The CDR3 DNA is TGTGCCAGCAGTTTTAGTTCTGGAAACACCATATATTTT.

The gene calls are TRBV6-5 and TRBJ2-7; tentatively, D is TRBD1 (7 bases). This CDR3 is built from 13 residues. The germline V gene has CDR1 MNHEY and CDR2 SVGAGI. V lost 6 bases and J 5 bases, leaving 14 bases between the germline ends. Here the CDR3 DNA reads TGTGCCAGCAGCTCAGGGGGGACCCACGAGCAGTACTTC. Translating it yields CASSSGGTHEQYF.

Only one count was recorded for this clone. The J gene is TRBJ1-6, the V gene TRBV2; 9 positions match TRBD1. V shed 4 bases and J 12 bases; nucleotides not matched to a gene: 10. Germline CDR1 and CDR2: SNHLY and FYNNEI. The CDR3 contains 15 residues. In nucleotides, the CDR3 is TGTGCCAGCAGTGCCTCCCTTACAGGGGGCTTACCCCTCCACTTT. Translated: CASSASLTGGLPLHF.

V gene TRBV10-3 combines with J gene TRBJ1-1, with 8 positions matching TRBD1. CDR1 and CDR2 (germline): ENHRY, SYGVKD. This CDR3 spans 14 amino acids. V lost 6 bases, J lost 0 bases, and 3 bases stayed unmatched. The CDR3 DNA reads as TGTGCCATCAGCAGGGGGCCCATGAACACTGAAGCTTTCTTT. Encoded protein: CAISRGPMNTEAFF.

The CDR3 reads CASSINRQGGTEAFF. The DNA of the CDR3 is TGTGCCAGCAGTATCAACCGACAGGGGGGGACTGAAGCTTTCTTT. This chain uses TRBV27 with TRBJ1-1, with 9 bases identical to TRBD1. CDR1 and CDR2 from the germline V gene are MNHEY and SMNVEV (reference sequence). With 5 bases clipped from V and 5 bases from J, the junction kept 9 bases outside the gene matches. This CDR3 region has 15 residues.

The V gene is TRBV28, the J gene TRBJ2-7, with 9 nucleotides matching TRBD2. Germline V gives CDR1 MDHEN, CDR2 SYDVKM. V dropped 4 bases and J dropped 6; count of bases not matched to a gene: 13. The CDR3 has 16 amino acids. The CDR3 nucleotides are TGTGCCAGCAGTTCTCACCATAGCGGGAGTCGCGGCGAGCAGTACTTC. It codes for CASSSHHSGSRGEQYF. The full variable domain, completed using reference TRBV28 and TRBJ2-7, is DVKVTQSSRYLVKRTGEKVFLECVQDMDHENMFWYRQDPGLGLRLIYFSYDVKMKEKGDIPEGYSVSREKKERFSLILESASTNQTSMYLCASSSHHSGSRGEQYFGPGTRLTVT.

The V and J genes are TRBV7-6 and TRBJ2-4; tentative D call: TRBD1 (5 bases). Germline assignment: CDR1 SGHVS and CDR2 FNYEAQ. V was shortened by 2 bases and J by 1 base, with 9 bases between the two germline ends. The CDR3 contains 15 residues. CDR3 loop: CASSLPGIAKNIQYF. In nucleotides, the CDR3 is TGTGCCAGCAGCTTACCAGGGATTGCCAAAAACATTCAGTACTTC.